This T cell receptor beta chain is from a study of PD-1 blockade in classical Hodgkin lymphoma. Study-wide results and limits: By C4D1 there was a significant rise in CD4+ TCR diversity but not in CD8+ TCR diversity.

Some clones are missing from TCRdb's copy, which holds only in-frame ones; the method was immunoSEQ multiplex PCR. The sample contains roughly 60,000 clones, more than 70% of which appear only once. With respect to this clone: Its antigen is undetermined.

Germline CDR1 reads GTSNPN; CDR2 reads SVGIG (reference sequence). The germline V and J ends were trimmed by 2 bases and 0 bases, with 9 bases remaining between them. The CDR3 runs 14 residues. Every single patient, without exception, relapsed after autologous stem cell transplantation, and brentuximab vedotin exposure varied. The study recorded best responses of complete response, partial response or progressive disease. The origin of this receptor is a human donor with classical Hodgkin lymphoma. The chain employs TRBV30 and TRBJ2-3; D may be TRBD1 (6 bases). The specimen was peripheral blood mononuclear cells (PBMCs), collected before the second cycle of nivolumab. This CDR3 reads CAWSRGHSTDTQYF. Written as DNA, the CDR3 is TGTGCCTGGAGTAGGGGACACAGCACAGATACGCAGTATTTT.